These T cell receptor beta chains were read from a single sample in a study of cytomegalovirus exposure and HLA in healthy donors. Sequenced by immunoSEQ multiplex PCR; TCRdb stores in-frame clones only, minus some. The repertoire consists of a few hundred thousand clones, with roughly four fifths occurring once and the leading ten covering 8%. Sequenced material: PBMCs. These receptors all stem from a woman in her fifties or sixties in good health and CMV-seropositive. CDR3s include the opening cysteine and the closing phenylalanine or tryptophan. Fields, in order: D gene, clone size, V gene, J gene, CDR3 DNA, CDR3 protein. The D gene is left open where the match is weak. Size values are once, few and many counts, or a class for expanded clones, and some rows have none.

TRBD1	NA	TRBV6-1	TRBJ2-2	TGTGCCAGCAGTGAAGAATTGGGCAGGGGGTCAATGAGGGGCACCGGGGAGCTGTTTTTT	CASSEELGRGSMRGTGELFF
NA	NA	TRBV4-1	TRBJ1-1	TGCGCCAGCAGCCAAGTCTGGGGGCGGGGGACTGAAGCTTTCTTT	CASSQVWGRGTEAFF
NA	NA	TRBV6-1	TRBJ2-2	TGTGCCAGCAGTGGCGCAGCGCTTAACACCGGGGAGCTGTTTTTT	CASSGAALNTGELFF
NA	NA	TRBV5-1	TRBJ2-7	TGCGCCAGCAGCTTGTCAGTTGGAGGGGCAACCTACGAGCAGTACTTC	CASSLSVGGATYEQYF
NA	NA	TRBV5-1	TRBJ2-5	TGCGCCAGCAGCTTTGATAGCGGCCAAGAGACCCAGTACTTC	CASSFDSGQETQYF
NA	NA	TRBV13	TRBJ1-2	TGTGCCAGCAGCCCCCGACAGGATTTAAACTATGGCTACACCTTC	CASSPRQDLNYGYTF
TRBD2	NA	TRBV4-2	TRBJ2-1	TGTGCCAGCAGTCCACCGGGACTAGCGGGAGCTGGTGAGCAGTTCTTC	CASSPPGLAGAGEQFF
NA	few	TRBV7-9	TRBJ2-7	TGTGCCAGCACCCTAACAGGAACCTACGAGCAGTACTTC	CASTLTGTYEQYF
TRBD1	once	TRBV5-6	TRBJ1-2	TGTGCCAGCAGCTCATACCCCCAGGGGGCGCGAGGCTACACCTTC	CASSSYPQGARGYTF
NA	NA	TRBV13	TRBJ1-5	TGTGCCAGCAGCCGTGGGGAGAGCAATCAGCCCCAGCATTTT	CASSRGESNQPQHF
NA	NA	TRBV9	TRBJ1-6	TGTGCCAGCAGCGTAGTGTGGACACCCAATTCACCCCTCCACTTT	CASSVVWTPNSPLHF
NA	NA	TRBV11-2	TRBJ1-1	TGTGCCAGCAGTTTACAGGGAAACACTGAAGCTTTCTTT	CASSLQGNTEAFF
NA	NA	TRBV6-1	TRBJ2-2	TGTGCCAGCCGGCCGGAGCGGGACACCGGGGAGCTGTTTTTT	CASRPERDTGELFF
TRBD2	NA	TRBV7-3	TRBJ2-7	TGTGCCAGCAGCCCAAGTAGCGGGACCTACGAGCAGTACTTC	CASSPSSGTYEQYF
TRBD1	once	TRBV5-1	TRBJ1-1	TGCGCCAGCAGCCAGAGGACAGGAAAGATGAACACTGAAGCTTTCTTT	CASSQRTGKMNTEAFF
NA	NA	TRBV7-6	TRBJ2-7	TGTGCCAGCAGCGGAGGGACTTACGAGCAGTACTTC	CASSGGTYEQYF